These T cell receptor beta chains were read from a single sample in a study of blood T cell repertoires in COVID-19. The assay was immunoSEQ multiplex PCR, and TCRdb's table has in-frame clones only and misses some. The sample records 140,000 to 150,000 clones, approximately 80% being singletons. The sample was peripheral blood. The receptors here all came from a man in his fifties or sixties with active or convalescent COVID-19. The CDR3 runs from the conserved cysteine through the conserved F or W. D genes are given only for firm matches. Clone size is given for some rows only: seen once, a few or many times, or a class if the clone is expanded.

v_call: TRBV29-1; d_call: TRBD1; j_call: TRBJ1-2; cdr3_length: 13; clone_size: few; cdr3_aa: CSVEDDREAGYTF; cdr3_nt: TGCAGCGTTGAAGACGACAGGGAGGCTGGCTACACCTTC
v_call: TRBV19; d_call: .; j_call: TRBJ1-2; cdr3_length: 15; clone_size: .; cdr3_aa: CASAFGQTMSYGYTF; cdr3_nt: TGTGCCAGCGCCTTTGGCCAAACGATGTCCTATGGCTACACCTTC
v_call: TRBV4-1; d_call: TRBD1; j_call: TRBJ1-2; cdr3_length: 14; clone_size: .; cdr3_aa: CASSQGTGNYGYTF; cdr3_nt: TGCGCCAGCAGCCAAGGGACAGGTAACTATGGCTACACCTTC
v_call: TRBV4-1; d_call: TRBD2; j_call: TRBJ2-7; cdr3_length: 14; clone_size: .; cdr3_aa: CASSQGLAGSEQYF; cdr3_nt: TGCGCCAGCAGCCAAGGACTAGCGGGGTCCGAGCAGTACTTC
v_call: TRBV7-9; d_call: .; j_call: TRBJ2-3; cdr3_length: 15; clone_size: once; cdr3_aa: CASLITGGDTDTQYF; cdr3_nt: TGTGCCAGCCTAATCACTGGCGGAGACACAGATACGCAGTATTTT
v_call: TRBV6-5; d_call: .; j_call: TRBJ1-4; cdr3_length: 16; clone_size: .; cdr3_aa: CASSYSPGTTNEKLFF; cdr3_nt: TGTGCCAGCAGTTACAGCCCGGGGACAACTAATGAAAAACTGTTTTTT
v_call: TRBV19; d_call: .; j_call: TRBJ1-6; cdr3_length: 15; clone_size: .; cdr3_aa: CASSIVPKGESPLHF; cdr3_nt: TGTGCCAGTAGTATAGTTCCGAAGGGGGAATCACCCCTCCACTTT
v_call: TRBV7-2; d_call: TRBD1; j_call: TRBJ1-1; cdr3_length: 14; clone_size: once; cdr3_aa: CASSFRDRGSEAFF; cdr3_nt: TGTGCCAGCAGCTTCCGGGACAGGGGGTCCGAAGCTTTCTTT
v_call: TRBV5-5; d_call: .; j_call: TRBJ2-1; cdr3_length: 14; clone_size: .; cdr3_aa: CASSLTGSINEQFF; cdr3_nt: TGTGCCAGCAGCTTGACGGGTAGCATCAATGAGCAGTTCTTC
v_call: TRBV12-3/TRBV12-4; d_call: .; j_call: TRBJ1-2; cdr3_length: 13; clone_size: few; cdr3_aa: CASSLAQVYGYTF; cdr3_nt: TGTGCCAGCAGTTTAGCACAGGTCTATGGCTACACCTTC
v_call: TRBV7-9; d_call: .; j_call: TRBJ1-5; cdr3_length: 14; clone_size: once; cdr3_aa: CASSLGQRNQPQHF; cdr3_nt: TGTGCCAGCAGCCTGGGACAACGCAATCAGCCCCAGCATTTT
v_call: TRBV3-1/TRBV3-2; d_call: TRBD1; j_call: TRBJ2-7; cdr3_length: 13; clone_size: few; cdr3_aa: CASRLTGYYEQYF; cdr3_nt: TGTGCCAGCAGATTGACAGGGTACTACGAGCAGTACTTC
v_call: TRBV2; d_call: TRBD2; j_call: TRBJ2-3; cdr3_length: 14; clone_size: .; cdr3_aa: CASSPSGGTDTQYF; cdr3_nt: TGTGCCAGCAGTCCCAGCGGGGGCACAGATACGCAGTATTTT
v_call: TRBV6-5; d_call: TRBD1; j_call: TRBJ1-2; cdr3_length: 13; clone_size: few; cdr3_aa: CASRDRESGGYTF; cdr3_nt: TGTGCCAGCAGAGACAGGGAGTCGGGAGGCTACACCTTC
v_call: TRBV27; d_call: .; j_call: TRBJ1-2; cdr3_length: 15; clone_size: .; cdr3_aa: CASSLFRERMGGYTF; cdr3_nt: TGTGCCAGCAGTTTATTTAGGGAGAGGATGGGAGGCTACACCTTC
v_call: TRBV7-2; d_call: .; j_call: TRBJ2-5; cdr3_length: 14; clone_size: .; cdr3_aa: CASSLVPSQETQYF; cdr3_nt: TGTGCCAGCAGCTTAGTACCCAGCCAAGAGACCCAGTACTTC
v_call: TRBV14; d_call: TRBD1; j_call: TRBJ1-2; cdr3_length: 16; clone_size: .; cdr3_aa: CASSLPGQGADYGYTF; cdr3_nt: TGTGCCAGCAGCCTACCGGGACAGGGGGCAGACTATGGCTACACCTTC
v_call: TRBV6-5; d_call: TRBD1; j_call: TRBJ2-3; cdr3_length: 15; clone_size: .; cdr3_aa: CASSSTGVSTDTQYF; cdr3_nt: TGTGCCAGCAGTTCGACAGGGGTGAGCACAGATACGCAGTATTTT
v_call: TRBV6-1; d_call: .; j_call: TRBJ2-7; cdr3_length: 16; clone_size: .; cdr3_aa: CASSEGVWRVSYEQYF; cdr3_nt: TGTGCCAGCAGTGAAGGGGTTTGGAGGGTCTCCTACGAGCAGTACTTC
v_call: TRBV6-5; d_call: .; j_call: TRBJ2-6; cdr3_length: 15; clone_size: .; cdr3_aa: CASRDGGSGANVLTF; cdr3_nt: TGTGCCAGCAGGGACGGAGGCTCTGGGGCCAACGTCCTGACTTTC
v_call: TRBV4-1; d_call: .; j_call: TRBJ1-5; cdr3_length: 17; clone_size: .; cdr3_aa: CASSQDSGRVWYQPQHF; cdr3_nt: TGCGCCAGCAGCCAAGATTCGGGCAGGGTATGGTATCAGCCCCAGCATTTT
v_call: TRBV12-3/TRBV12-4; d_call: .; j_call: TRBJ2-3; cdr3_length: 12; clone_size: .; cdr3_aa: CASKGGTDTQYF; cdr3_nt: TGTGCCAGCAAAGGGGGCACAGATACGCAGTATTTT
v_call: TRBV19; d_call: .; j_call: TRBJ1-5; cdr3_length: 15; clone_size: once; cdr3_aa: CASSIGPFGHQPQHF; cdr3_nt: TGTGCCAGTAGTATAGGACCCTTTGGGCATCAGCCCCAGCATTTT
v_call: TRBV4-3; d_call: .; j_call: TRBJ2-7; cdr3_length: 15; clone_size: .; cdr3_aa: CASSQATGGDYEQYF; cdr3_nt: TGCGCCAGCAGCCAAGCTACAGGGGGGGACTACGAGCAGTACTTC